What follows is one TCR beta chain and its context. The target antigen is unknown. One end of the junction is discordant with germline, which a read error may explain. Other nucleotide sequences from this sample produce the same CDR3. The method was immunoSEQ multiplex PCR; TCRdb's version includes in-frame clones alone and lacks a portion of them. The sample holds 13,000 to 15,000 clones, roughly 74% seen once. These data originate in a study of neoadjuvant anti-PD-1 for oral cavity cancer. The CDR3 is 13 residues long. Looked up from germline, CDR1 is SNHLY and CDR2 is FYNNEI. Study results and limitations: Post-nivolumab, blood T cell clonality was significantly elevated in non-responders.

Time point defined: after neoadjuvant nivolumab, at surgical resection. This receptor was obtained from a person aged 40 to 85 with oral cavity squamous cell carcinoma. Source: PBMCs, taken after nivolumab (anti-PD-1) treatment. The chain employs TRBV2 and TRBJ1-1; unclear D gene. The CDR3 here is CASSEIANTEAFF. For the CDR3, the DNA is TGTGCCAGCAGTGAGATCGCGAACACTGAGGCTTTCTTT.